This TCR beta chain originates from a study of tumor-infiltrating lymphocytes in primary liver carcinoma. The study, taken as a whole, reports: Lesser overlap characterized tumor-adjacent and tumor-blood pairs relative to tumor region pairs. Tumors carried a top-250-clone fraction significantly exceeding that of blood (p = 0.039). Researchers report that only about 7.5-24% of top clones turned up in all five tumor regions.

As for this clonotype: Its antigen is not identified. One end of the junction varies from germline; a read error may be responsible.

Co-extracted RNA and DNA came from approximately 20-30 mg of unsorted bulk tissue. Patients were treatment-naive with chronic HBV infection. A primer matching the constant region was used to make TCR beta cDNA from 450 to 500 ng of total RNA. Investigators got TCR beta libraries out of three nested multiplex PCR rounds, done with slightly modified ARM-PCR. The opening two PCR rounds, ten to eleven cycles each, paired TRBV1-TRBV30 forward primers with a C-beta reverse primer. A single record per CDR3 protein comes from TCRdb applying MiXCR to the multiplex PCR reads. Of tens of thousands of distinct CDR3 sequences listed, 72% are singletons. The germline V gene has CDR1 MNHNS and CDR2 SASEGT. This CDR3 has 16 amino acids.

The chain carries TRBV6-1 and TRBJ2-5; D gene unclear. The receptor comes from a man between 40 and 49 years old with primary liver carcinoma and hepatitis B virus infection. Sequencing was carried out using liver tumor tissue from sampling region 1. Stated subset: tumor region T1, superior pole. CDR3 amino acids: CASGTTPSEFRETQYF. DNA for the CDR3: TGTGCCAGCGGAACAACACCCAGTGAATTTCGAGAGACTCAGTACTTC.